The 23 T cell receptor beta chains reported below all come from one sample, sequenced in a study of cytomegalovirus exposure and HLA in healthy donors. The PCR was carried out with 60 Vbeta primers and 13 Jbeta primers. Data came from immunoSEQ multiplex PCR; TCRdb stores just in-frame clones and leaves some out. The sample comprises some 110,000 clones, approximately 80% of which are singletons, and around 4.9% rests with the top ten. Sequenced input: PBMCs. The source is a middle-aged man in good health and CMV-seropositive.

This chain joins TRBV4-2 and TRBJ2-7, with 12 positions matching TRBD2. V dropped 0 bases and J dropped 2; count of bases not matched to a gene: 5. The CDR3 loop spans 17 amino acids. Germline V lookup: CDR1 LGHNA, CDR2 YNFKEQ. DNA of the CDR3: TGTGCCAGCAGCCAAGACCCTAGCGGGGGGGGCGCCTACGAGCAGTACTTC. As protein: CASSQDPSGGGAYEQYF.

The chain carries TRBV10-2 and TRBJ2-7, with D possibly matching TRBD2 (6 bases). CDR3 size: 15 residues. CDR1 is WSHSY and CDR2 is SAAADI in the germline V gene. Deletions cut 6 bases from V and 7 bases from J, with 22 bases between. The CDR3 reads CASRESGPSGGEQYF. CDR3 sequence (DNA): TGCGCCAGCAGGGAAAGCGGCCCCTCCGGGGGTGAGCAGTACTTC.

V is TRBV18 and J is TRBJ1-1; D is unclear. Germline V gene lookup returns CDR1 KGHSH and CDR2 LQKENI. V was cut by 6 bases and J by 5 bases, with 10 bases left in between. The CDR3 consists of 12 residues. CDR3 sequence reads: CASSREDTEAFF. As DNA, the CDR3 is TGTGCCAGCTCTAGGGAGGATACTGAAGCTTTCTTT.

The rearrangement links TRBV11-2 to TRBJ2-3; 9 nucleotides agree with TRBD1. The CDR3 is made up of 14 amino acids. V trimming: 4 bases; J trimming: 4 bases; junction bases outside the gene matches: 3. Germline loops: CDR1 SGHAT, CDR2 FQNNGV. The CDR3 loop reads CASSSQGAPDTQYF. Here the CDR3 DNA reads TGTGCCAGCAGCTCACAGGGGGCCCCAGATACGCAGTATTTT.

The CDR3, as DNA: TGTGCCTGGAACTCAGGGGGCGCGTTTGGCTACACCTTC. It translates to CAWNSGGAFGYTF. This chain connects TRBV30 to TRBJ1-2; TRBD1 agrees at 8 bases. The V gene's germline CDR1 is GTSNPN and CDR2 SVGIG (reference sequence). V gave up 4 bases and J gave up 7 bases; unmatched junction bases: 8. The CDR3 runs to 13 residues.

The chain is built from TRBV6-5 and TRBJ1-5, with D possibly matching TRBD1 (5 bases). Germline-derived CDR1 and CDR2 are MNHEY and SVGAGI. Deletions cut 6 bases from V and 6 bases from J, with 15 bases between. The CDR3 is 14 amino acids. The DNA of the CDR3 is TGTGCCAGCAGCCGCTCCGGGGGAAGTCAGCCCCAGCATTTT. Protein product: CASSRSGGSQPQHF.

The chain employs TRBV19 and TRBJ1-5; 7 nucleotides match TRBD1. Germline lookup yields CDR1 LNHDA and CDR2 SQIVND (reference sequence). V lost 5 bases and J lost 1; bases outside the gene matches: 5. This CDR3 comprises 15 residues. In nucleotides, the CDR3 is TGTGCCAGTAGTGAGGGGGCCTGGAGCAATCAGCCCCAGCATTTT. Protein: CASSEGAWSNQPQHF.

This clone has just a few counts. The chain carries TRBV18 and TRBJ1-1, with 8 bases that match TRBD1. This CDR3 has 14 residues. V lost 3 bases and J lost 5; bases outside the gene matches: 5. The germline gives CDR1 KGHSH, CDR2 LQKENI. In nucleotides, the CDR3 is TGTGCCAGCTCACCGGACAGGGTAGTAACTGAAGCTTTCTTT. Its translation: CASSPDRVVTEAFF.

The chain joins TRBV18 to TRBJ2-2; possible D gene TRBD1, 5 bases. The CDR3 loop spans 15 amino acids. Trimming removed 1 base from V and 5 bases from J, with 11 bases in between. In germline, CDR1 is KGHSH, CDR2 LQKENI. In DNA, the CDR3 is TGTGCCAGCTCACCACAGGGGCCAGGGACCGGGGAGCTGTTTTTT. As protein: CASSPQGPGTGELFF.

This chain connects TRBV19 to TRBJ2-3; 9 nucleotides line up with TRBD2. The germline gives CDR1 LNHDA, CDR2 SQIVND (reference sequence). The CDR3 has 15 residues. J was trimmed by 1 base and V by 3 bases; bases with no gene match: 2. The CDR3 protein is CASSMGLAGTDTQYF. CDR3 sequence (DNA): TGTGCCAGTAGTATGGGACTAGCCGGCACAGATACGCAGTATTTT. The entire variable domain, with the rest obtained from reference TRBV19 and TRBJ2-3, is as follows: DGGITQSPKYLFRKEGQNVTLSCEQNLNHDAMYWYRQDPGQGLRLIYYSQIVNDFQKGDIAEGYSVSREKKESFPLTVTSAQKNPTAFYLCASSMGLAGTDTQYFGPGTRLTVL.

The V and J genes are TRBV30 and TRBJ2-7; 7 nucleotides line up with TRBD1. Germline CDR1 GTSNPN, CDR2 SVGIG (reference sequence). V gave up 4 bases and J gave up 2 bases; unmatched junction bases: 8. The CDR3 extends over 14 amino acids. The CDR3 is CAWNGQALTYEQYF. The CDR3, as DNA: TGTGCCTGGAATGGACAGGCCCTCACCTACGAGCAGTACTTC.

The CDR3 nucleotides read TGTGCCAGCAGCAACGCAGGACAGGGGAGTTCCTACGAGCAGTACTTC. Translated: CASSNAGQGSSYEQYF. The J gene is TRBJ2-7, the V gene TRBV6-6; 9 bases are a match to TRBD1. Germline V lookup: CDR1 MNHNY, CDR2 SVGAGI (reference sequence). V trimming: 6 bases; J trimming: 1 base; junction bases outside the gene matches: 10. The CDR3 totals 16 residues.

V gene TRBV2 combines with J gene TRBJ1-2, with TRBD1 matching 9 bases. The CDR3 consists of 14 residues. V shed 5 bases, J shed 4 bases, and the junction held 5 bases outside the gene matches. Per the germline V gene, CDR1 is SNHLY and CDR2 is FYNNEI. CDR3 DNA: TGTGCCAGCAGTAGAGGGACAGGGACCTATGGCTACACCTTC. Encoded protein: CASSRGTGTYGYTF.

V is TRBV29-1 and J is TRBJ1-2; 10 nucleotides agree with TRBD1. CDR3 length equals 13 residues. Germline CDR1 is SQVTM and CDR2 is ANQGSEA. V shed 4 bases, J shed 6 bases, and the junction held 5 bases outside the gene matches. In DNA form, the CDR3 reads TGCAGCGTTGGGGACAGGGGATCGGATGGCTACACCTTC. Amino acids: CSVGDRGSDGYTF.

This rearrangement joins TRBV5-4 to TRBJ2-1; 8 bases are a match to TRBD2. The CDR3 contains 15 residues. The V gene end was trimmed by 1 base and the J gene end by 9 bases; junction bases not matched to a gene: 9. CDR1 is SGHNT and CDR2 is YYREEE in the germline V gene (reference sequence). DNA for the CDR3: TGTGCCAGCAGCTTGATAGCGTCGGGGGGGAGTGAGCAGTTCTTC. This sequence encodes CASSLIASGGSEQFF.

This chain joins TRBV30 and TRBJ1-2; D is unresolved. CDR3 length: 14 amino acids. Germline CDR1 and CDR2: GTSNPN and SVGIG (reference sequence). Trimming removed 1 base from V and 4 bases from J, with 13 bases in between. CDR3 DNA sequence: TGTGCCTGGAGTGCGAGCACAGTCAGCTATGGCTACACCTTC. It specifies CAWSASTVSYGYTF.

This clone was seen just once. J is TRBJ2-1 and V is TRBV9, with TRBD2 matching 7 bases. The CDR3 is made up of 16 amino acids. With V trimmed by 5 bases and J by 0 bases, 8 bases remained unmatched. From germline, CDR1 is SGDLS and CDR2 YYNGEE. The CDR3 DNA reads as TGTGCCAGCAGTTTTAGAGGGAGGGCCTCCTACAATGAGCAGTTCTTC. Residues: CASSFRGRASYNEQFF.

In this sample, this clone turned up once. The rearrangement links TRBV5-5 to TRBJ1-6; 7 positions match TRBD1. V lost 4 bases and J lost 7; bases outside the gene matches: 8. Germline CDR1 SGHKS, CDR2 YYEKEE (reference sequence). This CDR3 comprises 15 residues. CDR3 DNA sequence: TGTGCCAGCAGCACCTGGACAGGAGAGAATTCACCCCTCCACTTT. Residues: CASSTWTGENSPLHF.

The V call is TRBV27, the J call TRBJ1-1, with 8 bases that match TRBD1. This CDR3 has 12 amino acids. Trimming removed 6 bases from V and 10 bases from J; junction bases left unmatched: 7. The germline V gene has CDR1 MNHEY and CDR2 SMNVEV (reference sequence). CDR3 sequence reads: CASSPDRVRAFF. For the CDR3, the DNA is TGTGCCAGCAGCCCGGACAGGGTACGAGCTTTCTTT.

The rearrangement joins TRBV4-1 to TRBJ2-7, with 8 bases that match TRBD1. In germline, CDR1 is MGHRA, CDR2 YSYEKL. Germline trimming cut 1 base from V and 3 bases from J; bases unmatched to any gene: 8. The CDR3 contains 16 residues. The CDR3, as DNA: TGCGCCAGCAGCCAAGCAGGGGGCCAGACACTCTACGAGCAGTACTTC. This codes for CASSQAGGQTLYEQYF.

The V call is TRBV30, the J call TRBJ1-6; maybe TRBD1 (6 bases). V was shortened by 0 bases and J by 7 bases, with 13 bases between the two germline ends. This CDR3 spans 15 amino acids. Germline-derived CDR1 and CDR2 are GTSNPN and SVGIG (reference sequence). The CDR3 loop reads CAWSVRGRGNSPLHF. CDR3 nucleotide sequence: TGTGCCTGGAGTGTACGGGGCAGGGGAAATTCACCCCTCCACTTT.

The chain has TRBV5-1 and TRBJ1-2; a possible D gene is TRBD1 (6 bases). Trimming cost V 2 bases and J 8 bases, with 13 bases left between them. This CDR3 has 13 residues. Germline-derived CDR1 and CDR2 are SGHRS and YFSETQ. The CDR3: CASSFDRLGGYTF. Written as DNA, the CDR3 is TGCGCCAGCAGCTTCGACAGGCTCGGCGGCTACACCTTC. The whole variable domain, filled in from reference TRBV5-1 and TRBJ1-2, reads KAGVTQTPRYLIKTRGQQVTLSCSPISGHRSVSWYQQTPGQGLQFLFEYFSETQRNKGNFPGRFSGRQFSNSRSEMNVSTLELGDSALYLCASSFDRLGGYTFGSGTRLTVV.

This sequence joins TRBV11-3 and TRBJ2-7; 7 bases map to TRBD2. The CDR3 has 14 amino acids. The ends lost 2 bases at V and 6 bases at J; junction bases unmatched: 7. Germline CDR1 SGHNT, CDR2 YENEEA. The CDR3 region has the DNA TGTGCCAGCAGCTTAAGCGGGGCCGGGGGCGAGCAGTACTTC. Translated: CASSLSGAGGEQYF.